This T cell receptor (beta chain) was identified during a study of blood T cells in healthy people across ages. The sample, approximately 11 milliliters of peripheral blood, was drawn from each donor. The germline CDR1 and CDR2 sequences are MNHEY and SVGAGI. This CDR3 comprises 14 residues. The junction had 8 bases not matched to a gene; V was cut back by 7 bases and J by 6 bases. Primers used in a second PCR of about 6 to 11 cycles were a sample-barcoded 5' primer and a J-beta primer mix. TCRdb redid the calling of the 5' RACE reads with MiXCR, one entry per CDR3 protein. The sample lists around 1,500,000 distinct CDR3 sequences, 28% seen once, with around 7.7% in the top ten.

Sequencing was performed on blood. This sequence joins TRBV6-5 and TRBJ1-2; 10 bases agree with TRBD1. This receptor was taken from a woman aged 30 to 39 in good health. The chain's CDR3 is CASNPSGQGDGYTF. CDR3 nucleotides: TGTGCCAGCAATCCGTCAGGACAGGGGGATGGCTACACCTTC.